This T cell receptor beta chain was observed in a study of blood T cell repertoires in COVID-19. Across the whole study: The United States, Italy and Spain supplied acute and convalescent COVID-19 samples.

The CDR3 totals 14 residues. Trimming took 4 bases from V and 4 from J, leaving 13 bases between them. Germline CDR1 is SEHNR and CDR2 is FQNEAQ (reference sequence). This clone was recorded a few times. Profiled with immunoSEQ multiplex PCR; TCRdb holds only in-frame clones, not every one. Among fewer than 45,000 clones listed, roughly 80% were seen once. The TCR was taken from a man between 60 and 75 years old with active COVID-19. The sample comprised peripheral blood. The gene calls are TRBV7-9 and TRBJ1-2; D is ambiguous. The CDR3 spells CASSYDAGLYGYTF. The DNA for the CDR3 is TGTGCCAGCAGCTACGACGCTGGACTCTATGGCTACACCTTC. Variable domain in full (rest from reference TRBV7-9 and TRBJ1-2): DTGVSQNPRHKITKRGQNVTFRCDPISEHNRLYWYRQTLGQGPEFLTYFQNEAQLEKSRLLSDRFSAERPKGSFSTLEIQRTEQGDSAMYLCASSYDAGLYGYTFGSGTRLTVV.